This T cell receptor beta chain comes out of a study of blood T cell repertoires in COVID-19. Germline V gene sequence: CDR1 SGDLS, CDR2 YYNGEE. This CDR3 is built from 15 residues. Trimming left V 4 bases short and J 0 bases short, with 13 bases between. Assay used: immunoSEQ multiplex PCR; TCRdb lists only in-frame clones, some missing. The table has roughly 210,000 clones, roughly 91% seen once. The source material was PBMCs or T cells enriched from blood (not recorded which). The receptor's source is a man aged 25-45 years in a cohort exposed to, infected with or recovered from COVID-19 (not recorded which). This chain joins TRBV9 and TRBJ1-1; D possibly corresponds to TRBD1 (6 bases). CDR3 DNA: TGTGCCAGCAGCCCTCGGGACACCATGAACACTGAAGCTTTCTTT. Residues: CASSPRDTMNTEAFF.